The 3 T cell receptor beta chains below come from one sample, sequenced in a study of cytomegalovirus exposure and HLA in healthy donors. PCR primers comprised 60 Vbeta and 13 Jbeta primers. The table came from immunoSEQ multiplex PCR; TCRdb's copy has only in-frame clones and leaves some out. The sample has under 150,000 clones; just under 70% are singletons. The sequencing input was PBMCs. The source is a man in his 60s in good health and CMV-seronegative.

The chain uses TRBV27 and TRBJ2-4; D may be TRBD2 (6 bases). Trimming removed 3 bases from V and 8 bases from J, with 14 bases in between. The CDR3 contains 14 residues. Germline V gene sequence: CDR1 MNHEY, CDR2 SMNVEV (reference sequence). The DNA of the CDR3 is TGTGCCAGCAGTTTGGGGGTGCGGAGGGACATTCAGTACTTC. It is translated as CASSLGVRRDIQYF.

The rearrangement joins TRBV6-5 to TRBJ2-5, with TRBD1 matching 8 bases. After removal of 6 bases from V and 7 bases from J, the junction contained 4 bases not matched to a gene. Per the germline V gene, CDR1 is MNHEY and CDR2 is SVGAGI. This CDR3 contains 12 residues. The chain's CDR3 is CASSLTGATQYF. The CDR3 DNA reads as TGTGCCAGCAGCTTGACAGGGGCGACCCAGTACTTC.

This chain uses TRBV5-1 with TRBJ2-7; tentatively, D is TRBD1 (6 bases). V was cut by 4 bases and J by 3 bases, with 14 bases left in between. The CDR3 consists of 14 residues. Germline V lookup: CDR1 SGHRS, CDR2 YFSETQ. CDR3: CASSATGINYEQYF. For the CDR3, the DNA is TGCGCCAGCAGCGCTACAGGGATCAACTACGAGCAGTACTTC.